This T cell receptor (beta chain) was documented in a study of low-dose radiotherapy and immunotherapy resistance in tumors. Turning to the study itself: Dosing of intravenous cyclophosphamide at 200 mg/m2 occurred every two weeks and took place one day prior to radiation and immunotherapy. Aspirin was administered orally at 300 mg daily for four cycles, commencing on cycle 1 day 1.

V was trimmed by 0 bases and J by 1 base, leaving 14 bases between them. The CDR3 is 17 amino acids. Germline V gene data show CDR1 as LGHNA and CDR2 as YNFKEQ. Alpha and beta chains were covered, as first-strand cDNA relied on TRAV- and TRBV-specific primers. A roughly 20-cycle PCR with a constant-region primer and V-primer adapter amplified TCRs. TCRdb re-analysed the reads in MiXCR, keeping a single row per CDR3 protein. The sample lists fewer than 20,000 distinct CDR3 sequences, around 67% occurring once. The clonotype comes from a human donor with advanced metastatic prostate, ovarian, gallbladder or colorectal cancer (not recorded which). This table probably holds off-target reads from a library built for another chain. This rearrangement joins TRBV4-2 to TRBJ2-3, with D unclear. The CDR3 DNA follows: TGTGCCAGCAGCCAAGATATCACCCACGTCGGCACAGATACGCAGTATTTT. It codes for CASSQDITHVGTDTQYF.